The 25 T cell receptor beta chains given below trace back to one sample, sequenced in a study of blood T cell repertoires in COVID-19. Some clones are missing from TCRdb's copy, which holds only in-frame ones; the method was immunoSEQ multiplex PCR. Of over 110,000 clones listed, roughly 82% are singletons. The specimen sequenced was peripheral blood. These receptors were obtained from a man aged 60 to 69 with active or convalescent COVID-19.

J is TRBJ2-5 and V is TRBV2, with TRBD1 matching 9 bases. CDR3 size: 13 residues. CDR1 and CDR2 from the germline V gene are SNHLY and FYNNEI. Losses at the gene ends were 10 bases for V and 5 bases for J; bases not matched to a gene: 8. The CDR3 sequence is CAIRTGADETQYF. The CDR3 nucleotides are TGTGCCATCAGGACAGGGGCAGATGAGACCCAGTACTTC. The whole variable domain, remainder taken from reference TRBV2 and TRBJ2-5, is EPEVTQTPSHQVTQMGQEVILRCVPISNHLYFYWYRQILGQKVEFLVSFYNNEISEKSEIFDDQFSVERPDGSNFTLKIRSTKLEDSAMYFCAIRTGADETQYFGPGTRLLVL.

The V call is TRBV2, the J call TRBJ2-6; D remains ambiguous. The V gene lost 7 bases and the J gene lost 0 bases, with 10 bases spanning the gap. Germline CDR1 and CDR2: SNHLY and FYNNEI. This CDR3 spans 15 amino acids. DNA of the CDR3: TGTGCCAGCAACCGACAAACCTCTGGGGCCAACGTCCTGACTTTC. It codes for CASNRQTSGANVLTF. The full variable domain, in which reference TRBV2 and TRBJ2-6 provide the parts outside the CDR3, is EPEVTQTPSHQVTQMGQEVILRCVPISNHLYFYWYRQILGQKVEFLVSFYNNEISEKSEIFDDQFSVERPDGSNFTLKIRSTKLEDSAMYFCASNRQTSGANVLTFGAGSRLTVL.

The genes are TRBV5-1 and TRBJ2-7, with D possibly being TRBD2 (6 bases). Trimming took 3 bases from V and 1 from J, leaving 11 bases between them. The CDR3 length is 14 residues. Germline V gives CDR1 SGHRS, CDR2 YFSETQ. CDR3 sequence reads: CASSSVSGSYEQYF. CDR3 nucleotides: TGCGCCAGCAGCTCGGTTAGCGGATCCTACGAGCAGTACTTC.

In DNA form, the CDR3 reads TGTGCCAGCAGTTTCAGACTAGCCCCCGGTTCCTTCTACGAGCAGTACTTC. Translated: CASSFRLAPGSFYEQYF. The chain uses TRBV27 and TRBJ2-7; 7 bases are shared with TRBD2. The CDR3 has 17 amino acids. Per germline, CDR1 MNHEY and CDR2 SMNVEV (reference sequence). J lost 3 bases, V lost 3 bases, and 14 bases had no gene match.

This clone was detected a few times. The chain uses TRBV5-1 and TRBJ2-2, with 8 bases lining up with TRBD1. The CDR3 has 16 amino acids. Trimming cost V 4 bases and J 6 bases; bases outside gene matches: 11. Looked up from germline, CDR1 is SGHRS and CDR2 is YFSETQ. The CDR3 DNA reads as TGCGCCAGCAGCGGACAGGGTCTCTCTATGGCCGGGGAGCTGTTTTTT. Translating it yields CASSGQGLSMAGELFF.

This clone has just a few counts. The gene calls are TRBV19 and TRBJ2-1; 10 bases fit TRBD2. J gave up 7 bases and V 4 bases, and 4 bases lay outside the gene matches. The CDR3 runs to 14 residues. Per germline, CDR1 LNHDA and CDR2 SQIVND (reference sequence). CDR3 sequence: CASSTGLARNEQFF. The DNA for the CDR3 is TGTGCCAGTAGTACGGGACTAGCGAGAAATGAGCAGTTCTTC.

The CDR3 loop is CASSQIGTGNTEAFF. CDR3 bases: TGTGCCAGCAGCCAGATTGGGACAGGGAACACTGAAGCTTTCTTT. The rearrangement joins TRBV3-1 (or the pseudogene TRBV3-2) to TRBJ1-1; 8 bases match TRBD1. Germline CDR1 reads LGHDT; CDR2 reads YNNKEL (reference sequence). The CDR3 contains 15 residues. V gave up 3 bases and J gave up 1 base; unmatched junction bases: 4.

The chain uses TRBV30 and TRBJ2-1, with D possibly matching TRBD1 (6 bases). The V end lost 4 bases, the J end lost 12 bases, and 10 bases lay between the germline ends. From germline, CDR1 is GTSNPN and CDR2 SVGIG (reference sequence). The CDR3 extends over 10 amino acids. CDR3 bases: TGTGCCTGGATGGGGGCGGTGCAGTTCTTC. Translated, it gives CAWMGAVQFF.

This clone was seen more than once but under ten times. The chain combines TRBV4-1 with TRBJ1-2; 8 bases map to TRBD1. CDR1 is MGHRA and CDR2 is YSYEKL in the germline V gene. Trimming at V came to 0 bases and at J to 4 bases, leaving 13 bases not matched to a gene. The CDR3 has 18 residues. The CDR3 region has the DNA TGCGCCAGCAGCCAAGACCTAAACTCAGGACAGGGAGGCTATGGCTACACCTTC. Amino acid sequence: CASSQDLNSGQGGYGYTF.

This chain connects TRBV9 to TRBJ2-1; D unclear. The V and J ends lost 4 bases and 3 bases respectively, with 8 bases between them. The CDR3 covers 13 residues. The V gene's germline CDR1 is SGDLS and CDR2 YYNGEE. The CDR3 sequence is CASSTYSYNEQFF. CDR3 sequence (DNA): TGTGCCAGCAGCACCTATAGCTACAATGAGCAGTTCTTC. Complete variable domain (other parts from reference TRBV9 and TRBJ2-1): DSGVTQTPKHLITATGQRVTLRCSPRSGDLSVYWYQQSLDQGLQFLIQYYNGEERAKGNILERFSAQQFPDLHSELNLSSLELGDSALYFCASSTYSYNEQFFGPGTRLTVL.

CDR3 DNA sequence: TGCGCCAGCAGCTACGGGCCGACAGGGACCTTTGAGGGGGAAAAACTGTTTTTT. The encoded protein is CASSYGPTGTFEGEKLFF. The chain carries TRBV5-1 and TRBJ1-4; TRBD1 agrees at 7 bases. CDR1 is SGHRS, CDR2 YFSETQ, per germline. V shed 3 bases and J 8 bases; nucleotides not matched to a gene: 19. The CDR3 is made up of 18 amino acids.

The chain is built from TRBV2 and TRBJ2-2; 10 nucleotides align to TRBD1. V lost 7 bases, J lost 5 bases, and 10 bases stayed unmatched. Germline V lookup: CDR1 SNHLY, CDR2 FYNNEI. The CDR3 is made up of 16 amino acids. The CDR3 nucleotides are TGTGCCAGCACCCCGGGACAGGGGCGAGGAACCGGGGAGCTGTTTTTT. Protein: CASTPGQGRGTGELFF.

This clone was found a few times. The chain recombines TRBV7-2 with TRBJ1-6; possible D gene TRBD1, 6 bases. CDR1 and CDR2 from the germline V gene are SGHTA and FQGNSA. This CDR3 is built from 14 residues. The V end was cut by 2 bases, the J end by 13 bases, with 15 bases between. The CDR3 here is CASSLLDSWRPLHF. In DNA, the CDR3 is TGTGCCAGCAGCTTACTGGACAGTTGGAGGCCCCTCCACTTT.

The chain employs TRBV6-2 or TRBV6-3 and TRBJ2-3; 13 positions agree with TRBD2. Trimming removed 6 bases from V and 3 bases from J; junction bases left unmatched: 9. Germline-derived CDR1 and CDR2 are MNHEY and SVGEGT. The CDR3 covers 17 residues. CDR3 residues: CASSPRTSGRRTDTQYF. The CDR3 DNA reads TGTGCCAGCAGCCCCCGGACTAGCGGGAGAAGGACAGATACGCAGTATTTT.

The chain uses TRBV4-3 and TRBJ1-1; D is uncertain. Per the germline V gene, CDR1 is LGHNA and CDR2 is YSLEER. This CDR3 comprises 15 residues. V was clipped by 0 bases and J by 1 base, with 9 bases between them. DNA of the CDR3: TGCGCCAGCAGCCAAGACCGGGTCACGAACACTGAAGCTTTCTTT. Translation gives CASSQDRVTNTEAFF.

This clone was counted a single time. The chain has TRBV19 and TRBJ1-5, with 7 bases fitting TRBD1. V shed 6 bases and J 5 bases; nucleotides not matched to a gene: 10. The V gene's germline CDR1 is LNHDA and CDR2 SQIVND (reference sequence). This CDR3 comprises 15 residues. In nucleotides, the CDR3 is TGTGCCAGTAGCGAAACAGGGGTGTTACATCAGCCCCAGCATTTT. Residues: CASSETGVLHQPQHF.

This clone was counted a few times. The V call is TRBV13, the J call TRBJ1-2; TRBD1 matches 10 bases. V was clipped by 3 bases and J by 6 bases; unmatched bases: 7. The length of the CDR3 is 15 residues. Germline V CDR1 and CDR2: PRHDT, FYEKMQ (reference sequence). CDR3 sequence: CASSLTGGALDGYTF. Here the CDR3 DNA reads TGTGCCAGCAGCTTGACAGGGGGCGCGTTGGATGGCTACACCTTC.

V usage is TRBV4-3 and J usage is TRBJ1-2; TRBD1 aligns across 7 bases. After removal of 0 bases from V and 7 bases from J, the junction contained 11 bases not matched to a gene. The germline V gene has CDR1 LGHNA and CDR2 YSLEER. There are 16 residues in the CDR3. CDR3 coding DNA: TGCGCCAGCAGCCAAGATACCACAGGGGCGCTCCGTGGCTACACCTTC. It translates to CASSQDTTGALRGYTF.

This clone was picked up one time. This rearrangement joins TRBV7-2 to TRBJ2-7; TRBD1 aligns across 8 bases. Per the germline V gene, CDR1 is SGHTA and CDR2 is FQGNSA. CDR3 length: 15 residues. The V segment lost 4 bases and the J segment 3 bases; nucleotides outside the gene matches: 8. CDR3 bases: TGTGCCAGCAGCTCCAGGACAGGGTACGGCTACGAGCAGTACTTC. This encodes CASSSRTGYGYEQYF.

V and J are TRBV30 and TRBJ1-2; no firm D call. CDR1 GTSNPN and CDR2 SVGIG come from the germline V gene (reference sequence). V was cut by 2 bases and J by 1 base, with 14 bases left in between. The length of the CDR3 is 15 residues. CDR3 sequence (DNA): TGTGCCTGGAGTCGGGATGAGGCCCATAACTATGGCTACACCTTC. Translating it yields CAWSRDEAHNYGYTF.

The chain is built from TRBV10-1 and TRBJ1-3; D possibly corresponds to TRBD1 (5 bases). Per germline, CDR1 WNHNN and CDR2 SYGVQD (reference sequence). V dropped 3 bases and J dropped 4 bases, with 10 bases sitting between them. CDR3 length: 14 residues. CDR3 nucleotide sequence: TGCGCCAGCAGTGACCAGGGTTCGGGAAACACCATATATTTT. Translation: CASSDQGSGNTIYF.

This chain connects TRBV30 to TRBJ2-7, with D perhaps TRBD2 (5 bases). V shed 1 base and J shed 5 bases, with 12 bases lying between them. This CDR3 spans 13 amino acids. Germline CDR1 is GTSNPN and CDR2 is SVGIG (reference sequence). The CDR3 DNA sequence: TGTGCCTGGAGTGGAGCCCTCGGGGACGAGCAGTACTTC. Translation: CAWSGALGDEQYF.

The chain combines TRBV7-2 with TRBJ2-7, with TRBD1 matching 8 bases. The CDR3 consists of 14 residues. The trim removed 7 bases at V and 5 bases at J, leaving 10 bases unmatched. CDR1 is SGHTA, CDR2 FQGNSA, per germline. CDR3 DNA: TGTGCCAGCACCGAACAGGGGGTTGGAGACGAGCAGTACTTC. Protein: CASTEQGVGDEQYF.

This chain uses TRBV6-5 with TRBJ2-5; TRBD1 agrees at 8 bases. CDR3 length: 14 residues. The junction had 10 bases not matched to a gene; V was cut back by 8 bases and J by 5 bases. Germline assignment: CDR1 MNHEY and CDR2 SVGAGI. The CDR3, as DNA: TGTGCCAGCGGGGGACAATCAGGGGGCGAGACCCAGTACTTC. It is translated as CASGGQSGGETQYF.

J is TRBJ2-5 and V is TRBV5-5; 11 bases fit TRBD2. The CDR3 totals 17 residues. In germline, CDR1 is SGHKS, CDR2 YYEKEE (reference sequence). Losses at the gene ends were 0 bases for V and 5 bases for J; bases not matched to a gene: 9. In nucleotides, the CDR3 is TGTGCCAGCAGCTTGGTCGGTAGCGGGGGGGTCGGTGAGACCCAGTACTTC. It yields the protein CASSLVGSGGVGETQYF.